This TCR beta chain derives from a study of shared clonotypes between healthy human individuals. This CDR3 comprises 10 residues. Germline V gene sequence: CDR1 SQVTM, CDR2 ANQGSEA. V lost 6 bases, J lost 14 bases, and 5 bases stayed unmatched. Method: immunoSEQ multiplex PCR; TCRdb's copy keeps in-frame clones and lacks some. The repertoire holds millions of clones, just over 90% seen once, with under 0.45% in the top ten. The source of this sequence is a man aged 18 to 30 in good health. Some clones in this sample may be carry-over from other donors' samples. The chain links TRBV29-1 to TRBJ2-4; TRBD1 matches at 9 bases. Sequenced material: naive CD4+ T cells from PBMCs. Subset given: CD45RA+ positively selected. CDR3 region: CSVGDRGEYF. CDR3 coding DNA: TGCAGCGTCGGTGACAGGGGGGAGTACTTC.